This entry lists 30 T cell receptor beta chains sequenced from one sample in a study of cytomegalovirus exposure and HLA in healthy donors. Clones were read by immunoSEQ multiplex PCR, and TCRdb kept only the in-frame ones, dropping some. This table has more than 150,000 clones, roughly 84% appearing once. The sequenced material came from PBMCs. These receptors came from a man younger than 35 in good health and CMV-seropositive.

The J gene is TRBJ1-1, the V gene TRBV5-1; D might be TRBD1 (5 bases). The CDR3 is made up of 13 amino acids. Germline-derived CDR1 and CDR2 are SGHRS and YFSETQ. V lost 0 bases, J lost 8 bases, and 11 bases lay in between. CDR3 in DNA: TGCGCCAGCAGCTTGGCCCGGACAAACGAAGCTTTCTTT. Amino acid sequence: CASSLARTNEAFF. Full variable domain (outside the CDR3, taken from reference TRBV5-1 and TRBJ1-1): KAGVTQTPRYLIKTRGQQVTLSCSPISGHRSVSWYQQTPGQGLQFLFEYFSETQRNKGNFPGRFSGRQFSNSRSEMNVSTLELGDSALYLCASSLARTNEAFFGQGTRLTVV.

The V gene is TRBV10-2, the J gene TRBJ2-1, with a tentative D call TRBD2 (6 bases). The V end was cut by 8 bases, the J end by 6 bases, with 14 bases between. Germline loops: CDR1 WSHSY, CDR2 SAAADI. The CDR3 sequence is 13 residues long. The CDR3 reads CASSSTGANEQFF. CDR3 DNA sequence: TGCGCCAGCTCTTCTACGGGAGCCAATGAGCAGTTCTTC.

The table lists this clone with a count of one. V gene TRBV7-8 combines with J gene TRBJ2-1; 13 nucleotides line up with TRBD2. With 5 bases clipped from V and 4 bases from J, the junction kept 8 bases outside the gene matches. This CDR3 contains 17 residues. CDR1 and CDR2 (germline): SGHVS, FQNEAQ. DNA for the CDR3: TGTGCCAGCAGCCAAGGACTAGCGGGAGTTAGGTACAATGAGCAGTTCTTC. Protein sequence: CASSQGLAGVRYNEQFF.

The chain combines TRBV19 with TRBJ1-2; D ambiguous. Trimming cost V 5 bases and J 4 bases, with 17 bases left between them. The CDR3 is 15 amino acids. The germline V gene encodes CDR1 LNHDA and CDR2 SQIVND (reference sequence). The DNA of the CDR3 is TGTGCCAGTAGTCCAGCCCGTTTCTCGGGCTATGGCTACACCTTC. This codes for CASSPARFSGYGYTF.

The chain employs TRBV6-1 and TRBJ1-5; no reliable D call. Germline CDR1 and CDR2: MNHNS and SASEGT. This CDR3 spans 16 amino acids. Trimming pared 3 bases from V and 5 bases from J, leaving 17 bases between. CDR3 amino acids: CASSELGGWRDQPQHF. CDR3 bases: TGTGCCAGCAGTGAGCTTGGAGGGTGGCGGGATCAGCCCCAGCATTTT.

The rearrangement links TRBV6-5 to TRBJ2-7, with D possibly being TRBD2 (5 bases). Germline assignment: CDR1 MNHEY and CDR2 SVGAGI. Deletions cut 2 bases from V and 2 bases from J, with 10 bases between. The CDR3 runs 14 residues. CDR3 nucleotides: TGTGCCAGCAGTTACGGGTCGGGGACCTACGAGCAGTACTTC. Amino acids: CASSYGSGTYEQYF.

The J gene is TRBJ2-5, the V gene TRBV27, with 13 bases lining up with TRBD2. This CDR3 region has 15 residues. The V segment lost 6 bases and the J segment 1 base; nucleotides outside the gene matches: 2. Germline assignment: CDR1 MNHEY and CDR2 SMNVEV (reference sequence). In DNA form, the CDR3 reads TGTGCCAGCAGGGGACTAGCGGGACGCCAAGAGACCCAGTACTTC. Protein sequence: CASRGLAGRQETQYF.

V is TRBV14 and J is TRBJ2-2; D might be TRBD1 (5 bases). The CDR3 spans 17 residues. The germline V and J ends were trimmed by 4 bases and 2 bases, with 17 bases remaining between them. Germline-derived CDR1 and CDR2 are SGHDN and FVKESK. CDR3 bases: TGTGCCAGCAGCCCTACCAGGAGACAGATCAACACCGGGGAGCTGTTTTTT. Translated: CASSPTRRQINTGELFF.

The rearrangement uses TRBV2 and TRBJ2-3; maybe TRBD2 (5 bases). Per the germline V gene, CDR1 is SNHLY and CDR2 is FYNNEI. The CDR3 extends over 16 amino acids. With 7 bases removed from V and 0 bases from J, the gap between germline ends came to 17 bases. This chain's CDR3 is CASTLRAATSTDTQYF. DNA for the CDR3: TGTGCCAGCACCTTGAGAGCGGCGACTAGCACAGATACGCAGTATTTT.

The CDR3 spells CASRKRTSGRGETQYF. The CDR3 region has the DNA TGCGCCAGTCGAAAGAGGACTAGCGGGAGGGGGGAGACCCAGTACTTC. The chain employs TRBV4-1 and TRBJ2-5, with 15 nucleotides matching TRBD2. The V gene end was trimmed by 9 bases and the J gene end by 5 bases; junction bases not matched to a gene: 10. Germline CDR1 and CDR2: MGHRA and YSYEKL. The CDR3 consists of 16 residues.

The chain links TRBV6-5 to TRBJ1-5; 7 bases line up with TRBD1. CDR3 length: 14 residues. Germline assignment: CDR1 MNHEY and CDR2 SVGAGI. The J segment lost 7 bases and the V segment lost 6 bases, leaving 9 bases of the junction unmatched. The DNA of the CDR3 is TGTGCCAGCAGCTCCGACAGGGTCGGGCAGCCCCAGCATTTT. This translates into CASSSDRVGQPQHF.

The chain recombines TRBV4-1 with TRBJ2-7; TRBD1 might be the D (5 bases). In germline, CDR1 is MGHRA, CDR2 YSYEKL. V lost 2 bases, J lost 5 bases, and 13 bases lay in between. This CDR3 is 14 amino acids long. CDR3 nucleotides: TGCGCCAGCAGCCAACCCATCCAGGGTCACGAGCAGTACTTC. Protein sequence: CASSQPIQGHEQYF.

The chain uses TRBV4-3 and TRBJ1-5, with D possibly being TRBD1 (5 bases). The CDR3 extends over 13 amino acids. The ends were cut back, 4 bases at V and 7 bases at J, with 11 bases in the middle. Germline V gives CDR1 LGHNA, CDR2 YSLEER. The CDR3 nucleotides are TGCGCCAGCAGCCCGTCGGGGGGGCAGCCCCAGCATTTT. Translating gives CASSPSGGQPQHF.

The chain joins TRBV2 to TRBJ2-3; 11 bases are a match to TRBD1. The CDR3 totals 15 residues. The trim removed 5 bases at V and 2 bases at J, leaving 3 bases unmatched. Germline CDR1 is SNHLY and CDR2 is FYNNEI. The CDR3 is CASSRDRGSTDTQYF. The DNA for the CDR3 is TGTGCCAGCAGTCGGGACAGGGGGTCCACAGATACGCAGTATTTT.

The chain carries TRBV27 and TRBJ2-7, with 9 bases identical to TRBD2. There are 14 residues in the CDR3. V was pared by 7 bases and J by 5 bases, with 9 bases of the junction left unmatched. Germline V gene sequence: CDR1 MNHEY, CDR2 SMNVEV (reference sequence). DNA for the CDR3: TGTGCCAGCACCTCGACTAGCGGTGGGCACGAGCAGTACTTC. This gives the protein CASTSTSGGHEQYF.

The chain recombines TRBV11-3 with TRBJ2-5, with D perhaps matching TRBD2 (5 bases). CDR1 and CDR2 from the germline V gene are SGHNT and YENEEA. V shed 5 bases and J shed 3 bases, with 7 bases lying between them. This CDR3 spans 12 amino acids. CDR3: CASSRAEETQYF. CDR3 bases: TGTGCCAGCAGCCGAGCGGAAGAGACCCAGTACTTC.

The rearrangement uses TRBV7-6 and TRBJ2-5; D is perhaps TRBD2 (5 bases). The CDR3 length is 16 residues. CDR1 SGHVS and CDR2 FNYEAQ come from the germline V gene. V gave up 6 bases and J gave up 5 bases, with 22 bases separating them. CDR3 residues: CASRGPGPLERETQYF. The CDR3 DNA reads TGTGCCAGCAGAGGGCCCGGACCCCTGGAGCGGGAGACCCAGTACTTC.

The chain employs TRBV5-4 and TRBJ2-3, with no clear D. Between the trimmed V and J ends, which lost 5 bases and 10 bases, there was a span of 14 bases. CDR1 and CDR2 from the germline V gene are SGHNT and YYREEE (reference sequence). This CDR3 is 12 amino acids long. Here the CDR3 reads CASRFGGTAQYF. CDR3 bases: TGTGCCAGCAGGTTTGGCGGAACGGCGCAGTATTTT.

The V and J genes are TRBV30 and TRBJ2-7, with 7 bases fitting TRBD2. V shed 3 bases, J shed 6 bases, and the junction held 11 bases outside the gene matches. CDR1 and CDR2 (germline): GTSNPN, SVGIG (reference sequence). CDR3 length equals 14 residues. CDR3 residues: CAWSFSGVRGEQYF. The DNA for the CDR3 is TGTGCCTGGAGCTTCAGCGGGGTCCGGGGCGAGCAGTACTTC.

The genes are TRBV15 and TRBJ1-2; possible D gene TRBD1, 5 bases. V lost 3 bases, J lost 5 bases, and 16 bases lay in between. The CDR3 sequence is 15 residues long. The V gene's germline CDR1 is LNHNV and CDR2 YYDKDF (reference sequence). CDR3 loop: CATSSDHTGTYGYTF. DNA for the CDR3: TGTGCCACCAGCAGCGACCACACAGGTACATATGGCTACACCTTC. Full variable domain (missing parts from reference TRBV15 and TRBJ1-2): DAMVIQNPRYQVTQFGKPVTLSCSQTLNHNVMYWYQQKSSQAPKLLFHYYDKDFNNEADTPDNFQSRRPNTSFCFLDIRSPGLGDTAMYLCATSSDHTGTYGYTFGSGTRLTVV.

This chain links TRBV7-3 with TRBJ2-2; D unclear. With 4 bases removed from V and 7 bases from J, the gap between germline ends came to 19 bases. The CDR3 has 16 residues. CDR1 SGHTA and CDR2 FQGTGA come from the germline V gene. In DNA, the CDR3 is TGTGCCAGCAGCTCCCGCCGAGAGCGACCCGGCGGGGAGCTGTTTTTT. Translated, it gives CASSSRRERPGGELFF.

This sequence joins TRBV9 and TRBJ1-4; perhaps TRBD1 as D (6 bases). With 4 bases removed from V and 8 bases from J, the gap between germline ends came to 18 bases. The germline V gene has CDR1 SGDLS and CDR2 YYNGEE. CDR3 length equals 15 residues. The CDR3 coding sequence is TGTGCCAGCAGCCCCCGCGGGGGCGCCGGCGAAAAACTGTTTTTT. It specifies CASSPRGGAGEKLFF.

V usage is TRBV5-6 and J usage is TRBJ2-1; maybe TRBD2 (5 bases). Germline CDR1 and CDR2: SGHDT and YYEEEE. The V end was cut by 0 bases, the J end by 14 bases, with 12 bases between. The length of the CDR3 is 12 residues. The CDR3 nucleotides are TGTGCCAGCAGCTTGGCCGAGGACTTGGAGTTCTTC. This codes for CASSLAEDLEFF.

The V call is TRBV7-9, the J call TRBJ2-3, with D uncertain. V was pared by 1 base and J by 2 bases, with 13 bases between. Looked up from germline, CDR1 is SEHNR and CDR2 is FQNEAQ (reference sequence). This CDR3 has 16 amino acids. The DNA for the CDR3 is TGTGCCAGCAGCTTAGGCCAGGCCCCCCTCACAGATACGCAGTATTTT. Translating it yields CASSLGQAPLTDTQYF. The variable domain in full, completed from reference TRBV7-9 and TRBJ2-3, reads DTGVSQNPRHKITKRGQNVTFRCDPISEHNRLYWYRQTLGQGPEFLTYFQNEAQLEKSRLLSDRFSAERPKGSFSTLEIQRTEQGDSAMYLCASSLGQAPLTDTQYFGPGTRLTVL.

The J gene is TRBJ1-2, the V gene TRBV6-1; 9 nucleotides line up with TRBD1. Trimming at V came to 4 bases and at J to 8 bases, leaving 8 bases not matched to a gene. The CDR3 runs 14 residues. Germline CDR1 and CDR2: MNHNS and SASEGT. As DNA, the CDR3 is TGTGCCAGCAGTGTCCAGCGGACAGGGGAAGGCTACACCTTC. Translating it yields CASSVQRTGEGYTF.

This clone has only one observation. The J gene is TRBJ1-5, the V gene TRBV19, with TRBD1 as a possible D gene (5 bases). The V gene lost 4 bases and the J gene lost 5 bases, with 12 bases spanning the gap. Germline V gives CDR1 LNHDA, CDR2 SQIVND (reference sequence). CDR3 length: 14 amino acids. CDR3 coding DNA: TGTGCCAGTAGTACCGGACAAGTGTATCAGCCCCAGCATTTT. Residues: CASSTGQVYQPQHF.

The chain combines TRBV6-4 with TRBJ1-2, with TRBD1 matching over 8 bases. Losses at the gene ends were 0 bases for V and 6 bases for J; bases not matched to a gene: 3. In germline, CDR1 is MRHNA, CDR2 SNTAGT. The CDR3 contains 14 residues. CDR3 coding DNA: TGTGCCAGCAGTGACTCGAGGACAGGGAATGGCTACACCTTC. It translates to CASSDSRTGNGYTF.

CDR3 DNA sequence: TGTGCCAGCAGTTTTTCACGGGCGGGTTCTGGGAACACTGAAGCTTTCTTT. Translated: CASSFSRAGSGNTEAFF. The chain couples TRBV27 to TRBJ1-1, with D unresolved. Trimming removed 3 bases from V and 1 base from J, with 18 bases in between. CDR1 and CDR2 (germline): MNHEY, SMNVEV (reference sequence). This CDR3 is 17 amino acids long.

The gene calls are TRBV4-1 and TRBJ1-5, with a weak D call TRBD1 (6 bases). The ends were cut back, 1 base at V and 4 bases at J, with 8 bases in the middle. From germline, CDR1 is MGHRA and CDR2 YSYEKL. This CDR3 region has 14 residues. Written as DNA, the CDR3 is TGCGCCAGCAGCCAAGGGACAGCTAATCAGCCCCAGCATTTT. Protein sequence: CASSQGTANQPQHF.

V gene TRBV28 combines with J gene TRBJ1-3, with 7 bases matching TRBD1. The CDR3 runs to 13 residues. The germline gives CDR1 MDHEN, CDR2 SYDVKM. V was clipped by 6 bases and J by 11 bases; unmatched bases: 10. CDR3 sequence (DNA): TGTGCCAGCAGGACGGGACAGACATCGGCCATATATTTT. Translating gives CASRTGQTSAIYF. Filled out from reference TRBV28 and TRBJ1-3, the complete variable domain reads DVKVTQSSRYLVKRTGEKVFLECVQDMDHENMFWYRQDPGLGLRLIYFSYDVKMKEKGDIPEGYSVSREKKERFSLILESASTNQTSMYLCASRTGQTSAIYFGEGSWLTVV.